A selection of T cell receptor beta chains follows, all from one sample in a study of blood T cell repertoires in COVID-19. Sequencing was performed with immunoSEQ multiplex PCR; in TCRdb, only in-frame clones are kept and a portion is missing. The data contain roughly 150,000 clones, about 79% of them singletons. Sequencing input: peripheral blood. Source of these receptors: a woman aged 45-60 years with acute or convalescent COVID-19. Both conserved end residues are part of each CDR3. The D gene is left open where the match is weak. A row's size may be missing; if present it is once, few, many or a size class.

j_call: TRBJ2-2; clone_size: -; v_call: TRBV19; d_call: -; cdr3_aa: CASSIEEYTGELFF; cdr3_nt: TGTGCCAGTAGTATTGAGGAGTACACCGGGGAGCTGTTTTTT
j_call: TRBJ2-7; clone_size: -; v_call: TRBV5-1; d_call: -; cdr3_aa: CASTSNGRYEQYF; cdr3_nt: TGCGCCAGCACCTCCAATGGCCGCTACGAGCAGTACTTC
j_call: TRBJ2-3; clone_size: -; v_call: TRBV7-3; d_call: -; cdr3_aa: CASRTFGGGADTQYF; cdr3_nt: TGTGCCAGCAGAACGTTCGGAGGCGGCGCAGATACGCAGTATTTT
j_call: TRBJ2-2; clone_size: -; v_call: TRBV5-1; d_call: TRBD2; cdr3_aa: CASSSGLAATGELFF; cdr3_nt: TGCGCCAGCAGCTCCGGACTAGCGGCTACCGGGGAGCTGTTTTTT
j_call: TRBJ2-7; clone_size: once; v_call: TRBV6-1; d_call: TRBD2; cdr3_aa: CASSEAVAGAEQYF; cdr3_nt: TGTGCCAGCAGTGAAGCAGTAGCGGGAGCTGAGCAGTACTTC
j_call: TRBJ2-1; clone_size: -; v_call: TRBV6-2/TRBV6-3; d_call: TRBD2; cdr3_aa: CASSYFPSSSGNEQFF; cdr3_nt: TGTGCCAGCAGTTACTTCCCTTCTTCTAGCGGCAATGAGCAGTTCTTC
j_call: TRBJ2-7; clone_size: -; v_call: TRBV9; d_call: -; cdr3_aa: CASSVGGGGEQYF; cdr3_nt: TGTGCCAGCAGCGTAGGCGGGGGCGGCGAGCAGTACTTC
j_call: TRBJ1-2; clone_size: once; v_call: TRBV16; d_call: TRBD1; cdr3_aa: CASSQDMYAGTGGDGYTF; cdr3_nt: TGTGCCAGCAGCCAGGATATGTATGCCGGGACAGGGGGTGACGGCTACACCTTC
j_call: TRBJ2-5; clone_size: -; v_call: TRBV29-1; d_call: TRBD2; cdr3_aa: CSAAPGGNRETQYF; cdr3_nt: TGCAGCGCCGCCCCGGGGGGAAACAGAGAGACCCAGTACTTC
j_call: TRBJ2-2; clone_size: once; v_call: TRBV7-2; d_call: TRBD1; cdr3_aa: CASSQGQVRNTGELFF; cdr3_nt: TGTGCCAGCAGCCAGGGACAGGTTAGGAACACCGGGGAGCTGTTTTTT
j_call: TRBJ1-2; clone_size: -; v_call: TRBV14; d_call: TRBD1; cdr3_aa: CASSQAAGGIDGYTF; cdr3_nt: TGTGCCAGCAGCCAAGCAGCAGGGGGGATAGATGGCTACACCTTC
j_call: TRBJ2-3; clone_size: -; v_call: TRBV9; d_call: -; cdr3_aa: CASSVAGTSTDTQYF; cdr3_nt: TGTGCCAGCAGCGTCGCCGGGACTAGCACAGATACGCAGTATTTT
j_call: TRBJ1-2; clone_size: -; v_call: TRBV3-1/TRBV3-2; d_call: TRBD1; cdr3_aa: CASSQGRTGGVSDGYTF; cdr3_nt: TGTGCCAGCAGCCAAGGACGGACAGGGGGTGTGAGCGATGGCTACACCTTC
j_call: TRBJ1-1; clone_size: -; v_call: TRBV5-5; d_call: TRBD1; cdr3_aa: CASSLQGVSTEAFF; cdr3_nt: TGTGCCAGCAGCTTGCAGGGGGTGAGCACTGAAGCTTTCTTT
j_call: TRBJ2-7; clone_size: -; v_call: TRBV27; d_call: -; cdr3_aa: CASKPGPGRTEQYF; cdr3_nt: TGTGCCAGCAAGCCCGGTCCAGGTCGCACGGAGCAGTACTTC
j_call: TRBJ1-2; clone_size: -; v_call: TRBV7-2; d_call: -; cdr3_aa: CASSPRANYGYTF; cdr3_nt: TGTGCCAGCAGCCCTAGAGCTAACTATGGCTACACCTTC
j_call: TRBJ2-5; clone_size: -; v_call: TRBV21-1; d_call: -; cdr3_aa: CASSISGGQQETQYF; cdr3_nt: TGTGCCAGCAGTATTAGCGGGGGTCAACAAGAGACCCAGTACTTC
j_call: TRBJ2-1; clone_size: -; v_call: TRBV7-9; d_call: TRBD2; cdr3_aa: CASSSLGTSGNEQFF; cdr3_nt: TGTGCCAGCAGCTCCTTGGGGACTAGCGGTAATGAGCAGTTCTTC
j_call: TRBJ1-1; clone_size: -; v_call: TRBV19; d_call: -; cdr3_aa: CASQFGAGSDTEAFF; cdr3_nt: TGTGCCAGTCAGTTTGGAGCAGGGTCAGACACTGAAGCTTTCTTT
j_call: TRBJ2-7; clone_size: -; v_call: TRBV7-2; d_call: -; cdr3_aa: CASSLVPGREQYF; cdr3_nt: TGTGCCAGCAGCTTAGTTCCAGGAAGGGAGCAGTACTTC
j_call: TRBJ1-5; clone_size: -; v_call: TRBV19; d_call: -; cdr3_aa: CASSKGYHRNQPQHF; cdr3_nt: TGTGCCAGTAGTAAGGGGTATCACCGGAATCAGCCCCAGCATTTT
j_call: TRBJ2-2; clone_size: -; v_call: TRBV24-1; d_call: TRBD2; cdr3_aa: CATSDFGTRSNTGELFF; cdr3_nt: TGTGCCACCAGTGATTTCGGGACTAGATCTAACACCGGGGAGCTGTTTTTT
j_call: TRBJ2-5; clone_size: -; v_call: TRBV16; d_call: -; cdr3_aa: CASSQSVQAWETQYF; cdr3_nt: TGTGCCAGCAGCCAATCTGTACAGGCCTGGGAGACCCAGTACTTC
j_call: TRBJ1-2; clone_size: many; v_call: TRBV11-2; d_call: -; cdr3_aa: CASSWAGSAGYTF; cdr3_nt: TGTGCCAGCAGCTGGGCAGGGTCCGCTGGCTACACCTTC
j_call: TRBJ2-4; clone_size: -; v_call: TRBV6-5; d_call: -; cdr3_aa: CASSYRGPLSDIQYF; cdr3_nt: TGTGCCAGCAGTTACCGGGGTCCATTATCGGACATTCAGTACTTC
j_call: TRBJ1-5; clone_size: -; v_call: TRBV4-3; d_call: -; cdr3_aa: CASSQGVLPHQPQHF; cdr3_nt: TGCGCCAGCAGCCAAGGCGTTTTACCACATCAGCCCCAGCATTTT
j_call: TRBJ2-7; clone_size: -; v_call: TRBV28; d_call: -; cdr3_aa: CASSRQPSYEQYF; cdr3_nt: TGTGCCAGCAGCAGACAGCCCTCCTACGAGCAGTACTTC
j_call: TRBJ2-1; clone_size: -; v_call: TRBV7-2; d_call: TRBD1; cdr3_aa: CASSLFGTGGNEQFF; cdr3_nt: TGTGCCAGCAGCTTATTTGGGACAGGGGGCAATGAGCAGTTCTTC
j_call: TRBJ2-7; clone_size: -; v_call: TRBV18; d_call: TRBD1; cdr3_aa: CASSPMVGTGGDEQYF; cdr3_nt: TGTGCCAGCTCACCAATGGTTGGGACAGGGGGCGACGAGCAGTACTTC
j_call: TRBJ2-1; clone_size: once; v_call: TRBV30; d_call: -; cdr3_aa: CAWSQVAVQQFF; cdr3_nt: TGTGCCTGGAGTCAGGTAGCGGTACAGCAGTTCTTC
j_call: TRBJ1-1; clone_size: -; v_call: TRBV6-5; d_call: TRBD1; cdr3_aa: CASTQRDRDNTEAFF; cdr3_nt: TGTGCCAGCACCCAAAGGGACAGGGACAACACTGAAGCTTTCTTT
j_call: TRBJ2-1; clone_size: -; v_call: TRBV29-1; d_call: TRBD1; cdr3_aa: CSVGQGVSDNEQFF; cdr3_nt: TGCAGCGTAGGACAGGGGGTTTCTGACAATGAGCAGTTCTTC
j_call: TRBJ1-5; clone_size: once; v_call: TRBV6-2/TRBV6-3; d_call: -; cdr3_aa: CASSLGGPGQPQHF; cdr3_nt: TGTGCCAGCAGTTTGGGGGGGCCCGGTCAGCCCCAGCATTTT
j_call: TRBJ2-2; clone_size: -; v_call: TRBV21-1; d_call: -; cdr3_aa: CASSTRTGAGGELFF; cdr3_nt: TGTGCCAGCAGCACCAGGACAGGGGCGGGCGGGGAGCTGTTTTTT
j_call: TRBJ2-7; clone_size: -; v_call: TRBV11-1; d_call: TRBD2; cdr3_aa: CASSWSGTSGLEQYF; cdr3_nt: TGTGCCAGCAGCTGGTCCGGGACTAGCGGACTCGAGCAGTACTTC
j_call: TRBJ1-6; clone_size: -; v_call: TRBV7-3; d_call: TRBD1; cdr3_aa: CASSLGTGTPLHF; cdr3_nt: TGTGCCAGCAGCTTAGGGACAGGGACGCCCCTCCACTTT
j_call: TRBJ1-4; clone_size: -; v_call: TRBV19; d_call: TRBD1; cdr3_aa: CATGQGITNEKLFF; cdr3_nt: TGTGCCACGGGACAGGGCATAACTAATGAAAAACTGTTTTTT
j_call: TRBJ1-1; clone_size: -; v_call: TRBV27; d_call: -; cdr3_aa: CASSLSPSGSAEAFF; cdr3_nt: TGTGCCAGCAGTTTATCCCCCTCCGGGTCCGCTGAAGCTTTCTTT
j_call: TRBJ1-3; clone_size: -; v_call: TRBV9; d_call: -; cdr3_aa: CASSVAGSGNTIYF; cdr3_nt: TGTGCCAGCAGCGTAGCAGGGTCTGGAAACACCATATATTTT
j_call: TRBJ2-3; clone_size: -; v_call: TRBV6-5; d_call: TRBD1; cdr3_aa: CASSSTGLTDTQYF; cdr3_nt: TGTGCCAGCAGTTCGACAGGGTTGACAGATACGCAGTATTTT
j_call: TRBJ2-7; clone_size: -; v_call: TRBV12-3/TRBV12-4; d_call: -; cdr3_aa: CASSLGAYEQYF; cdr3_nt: TGTGCCAGCAGTTTAGGAGCCTACGAGCAGTACTTC
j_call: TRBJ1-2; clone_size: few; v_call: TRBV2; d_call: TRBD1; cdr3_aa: CASNDRGTVYGYTF; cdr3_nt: TGTGCCAGCAACGATAGGGGGACAGTTTATGGCTACACCTTC
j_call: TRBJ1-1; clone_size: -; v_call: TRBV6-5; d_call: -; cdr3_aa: CASSYGAGRTEAFF; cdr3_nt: TGTGCCAGCAGTTACGGGGCAGGGCGGACTGAAGCTTTCTTT
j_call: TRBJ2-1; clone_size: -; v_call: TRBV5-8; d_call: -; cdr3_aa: CASSRDSDHNEQFF; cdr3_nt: TGTGCCAGCAGCCGGGACTCCGACCACAATGAGCAGTTCTTC
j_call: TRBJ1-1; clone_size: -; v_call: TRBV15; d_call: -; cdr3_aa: CATSPLTREGEAFF; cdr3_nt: TGTGCCACCAGCCCTCTGACAAGGGAGGGTGAAGCTTTCTTT
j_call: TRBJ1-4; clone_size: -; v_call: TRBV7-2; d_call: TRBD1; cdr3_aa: CASSRDRREKLFF; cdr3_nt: TGTGCCAGCAGCCGGGACAGGCGGGAAAAACTGTTTTTT
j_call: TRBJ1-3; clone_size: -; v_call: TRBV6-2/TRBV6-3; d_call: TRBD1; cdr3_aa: CASSSTGMRNTIYF; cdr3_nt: TGTGCCAGCAGCTCGACAGGGATGAGAAACACCATATATTTT
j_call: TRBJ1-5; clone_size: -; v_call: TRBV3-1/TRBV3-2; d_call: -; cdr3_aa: CASSQEPPGVGQPQHF; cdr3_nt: TGTGCCAGCAGCCAAGAGCCACCCGGGGTGGGGCAGCCCCAGCATTTT
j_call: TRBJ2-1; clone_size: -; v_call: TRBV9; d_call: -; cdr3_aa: CASSVAAGEQFF; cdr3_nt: TGTGCCAGCAGCGTAGCGGCAGGGGAGCAGTTCTTC
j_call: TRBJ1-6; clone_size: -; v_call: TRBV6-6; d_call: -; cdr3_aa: CASRSQDLYNSPLHF; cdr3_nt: TGTGCCAGCAGGTCACAGGACCTCTATAATTCACCCCTCCACTTT
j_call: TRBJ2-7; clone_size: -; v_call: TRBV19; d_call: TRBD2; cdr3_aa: CASRFGGAQYF; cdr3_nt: TGTGCCAGTCGATTCGGGGGGGCGCAGTACTTC
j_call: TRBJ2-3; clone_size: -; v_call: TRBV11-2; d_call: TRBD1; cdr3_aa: CASSSGQDTDTQYF; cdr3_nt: TGTGCCAGCAGTTCTGGACAGGACACAGATACGCAGTATTTT